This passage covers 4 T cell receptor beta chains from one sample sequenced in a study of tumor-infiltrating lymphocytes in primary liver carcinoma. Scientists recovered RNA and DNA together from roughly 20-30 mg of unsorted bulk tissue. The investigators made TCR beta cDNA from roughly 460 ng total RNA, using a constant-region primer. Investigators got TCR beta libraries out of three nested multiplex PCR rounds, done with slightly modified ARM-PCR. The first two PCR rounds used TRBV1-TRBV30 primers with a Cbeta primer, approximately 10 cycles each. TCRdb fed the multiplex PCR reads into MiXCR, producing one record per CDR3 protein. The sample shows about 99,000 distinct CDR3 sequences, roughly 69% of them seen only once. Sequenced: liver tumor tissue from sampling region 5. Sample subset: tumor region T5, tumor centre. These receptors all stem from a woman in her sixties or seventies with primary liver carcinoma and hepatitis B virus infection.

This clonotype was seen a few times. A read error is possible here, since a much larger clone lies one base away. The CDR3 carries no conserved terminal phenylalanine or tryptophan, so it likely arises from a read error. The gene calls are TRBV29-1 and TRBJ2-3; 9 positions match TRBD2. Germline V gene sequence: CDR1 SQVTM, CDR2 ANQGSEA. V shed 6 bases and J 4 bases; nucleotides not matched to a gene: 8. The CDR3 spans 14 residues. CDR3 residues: CSVRSGSGADTQYL. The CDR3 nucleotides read TGCAGCGTACGTAGCGGGAGCGGGGCAGATACGCAGTATTTG.

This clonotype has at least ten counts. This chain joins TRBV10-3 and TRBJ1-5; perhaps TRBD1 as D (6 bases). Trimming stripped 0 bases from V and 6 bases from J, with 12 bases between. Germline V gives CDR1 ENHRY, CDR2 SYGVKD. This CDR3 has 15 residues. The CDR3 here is CAISESLQGGQPQHF. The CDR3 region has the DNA TGTGCCATCAGTGAGTCTTTACAGGGCGGTCAGCCCCAGCATTTT.

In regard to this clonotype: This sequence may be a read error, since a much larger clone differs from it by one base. The CDR3 nucleotides are TGTACCAGCAGTGAAGAACGACAGGTTTATGGCTACACCTTC. Amino acids: CTSSEERQVYGYTF. The genes are TRBV6-1 and TRBJ1-2; possible D gene TRBD1, 6 bases. The germline V gene encodes CDR1 MNHNS and CDR2 SASEGT. This CDR3 has 14 amino acids.

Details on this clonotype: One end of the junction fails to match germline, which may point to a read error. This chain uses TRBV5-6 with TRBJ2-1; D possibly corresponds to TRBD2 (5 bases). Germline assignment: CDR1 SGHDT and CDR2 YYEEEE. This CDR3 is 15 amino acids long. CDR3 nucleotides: TGTGCCAGCAGCCGCCTAGGGAGCTCCTACAATGGGCAGTTCTTC. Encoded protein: CASSRLGSSYNGQFF.